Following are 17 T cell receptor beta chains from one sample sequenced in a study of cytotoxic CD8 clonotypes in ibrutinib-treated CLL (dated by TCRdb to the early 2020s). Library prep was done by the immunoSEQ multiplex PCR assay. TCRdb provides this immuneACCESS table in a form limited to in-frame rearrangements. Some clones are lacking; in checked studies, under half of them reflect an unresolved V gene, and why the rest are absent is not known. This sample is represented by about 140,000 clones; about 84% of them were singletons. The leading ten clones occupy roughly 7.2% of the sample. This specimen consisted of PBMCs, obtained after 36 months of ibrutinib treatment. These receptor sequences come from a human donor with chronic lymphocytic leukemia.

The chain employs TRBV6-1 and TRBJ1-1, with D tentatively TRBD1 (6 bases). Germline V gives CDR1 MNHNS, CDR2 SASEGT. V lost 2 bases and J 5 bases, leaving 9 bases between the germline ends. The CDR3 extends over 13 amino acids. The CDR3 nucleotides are TGTGCCAGCAGTGAAAGAGGGGGTACTGAAGCTTTCTTT. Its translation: CASSERGGTEAFF.

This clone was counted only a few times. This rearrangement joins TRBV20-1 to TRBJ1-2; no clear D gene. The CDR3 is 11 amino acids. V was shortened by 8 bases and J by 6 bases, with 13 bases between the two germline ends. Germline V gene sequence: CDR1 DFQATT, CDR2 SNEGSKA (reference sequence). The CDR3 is CSPAHDHGYTF. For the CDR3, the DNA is TGCAGTCCAGCCCATGACCATGGCTACACCTTC.

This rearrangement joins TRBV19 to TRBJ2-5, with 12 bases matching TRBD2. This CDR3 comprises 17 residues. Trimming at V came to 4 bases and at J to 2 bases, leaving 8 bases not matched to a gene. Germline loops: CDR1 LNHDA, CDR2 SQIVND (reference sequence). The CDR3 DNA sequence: TGTGCCAGTAGTAACTCACTAGCGGGGGGACCTCAAGAGACCCAGTACTTC. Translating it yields CASSNSLAGGPQETQYF.

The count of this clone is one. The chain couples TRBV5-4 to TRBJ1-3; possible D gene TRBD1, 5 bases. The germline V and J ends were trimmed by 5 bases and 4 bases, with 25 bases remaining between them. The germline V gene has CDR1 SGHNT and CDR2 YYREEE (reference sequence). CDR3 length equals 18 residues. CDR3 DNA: TGTGCCAGCAGATTGAGGACCACCGTGGGGCGGGGAGGAAACACCATATATTTT. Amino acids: CASRLRTTVGRGGNTIYF.

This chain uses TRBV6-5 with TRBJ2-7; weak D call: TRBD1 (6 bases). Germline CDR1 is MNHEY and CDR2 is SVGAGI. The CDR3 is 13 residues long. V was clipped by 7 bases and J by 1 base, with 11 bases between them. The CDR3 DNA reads TGTGCCAGCACGTCAGGGGCGTCCTACGAGCAGTACTTC. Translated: CASTSGASYEQYF.

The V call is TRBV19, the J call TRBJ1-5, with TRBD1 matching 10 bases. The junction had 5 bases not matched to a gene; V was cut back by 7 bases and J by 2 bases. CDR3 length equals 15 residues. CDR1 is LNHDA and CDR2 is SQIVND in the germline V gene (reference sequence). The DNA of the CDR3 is TGTGCCAGTATGGGTGGGACAGGGGGCAATCAGCCCCAGCATTTT. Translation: CASMGGTGGNQPQHF.

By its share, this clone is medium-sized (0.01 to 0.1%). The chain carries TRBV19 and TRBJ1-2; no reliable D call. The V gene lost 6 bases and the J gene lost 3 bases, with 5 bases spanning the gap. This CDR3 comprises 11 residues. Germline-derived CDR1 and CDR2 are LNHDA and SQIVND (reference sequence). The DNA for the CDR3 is TGTGCCAGTAGGTATGACTATGGCTACACCTTC. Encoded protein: CASRYDYGYTF.

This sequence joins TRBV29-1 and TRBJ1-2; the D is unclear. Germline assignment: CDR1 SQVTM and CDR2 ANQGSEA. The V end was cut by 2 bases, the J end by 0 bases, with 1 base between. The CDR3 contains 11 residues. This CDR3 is CSVETNYGYTF. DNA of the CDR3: TGCAGCGTTGAAACTAACTATGGCTACACCTTC.

This CDR3 is CAISELGRGAKNIQYF. In nucleotides, the CDR3 is TGTGCCATCAGTGAGTTGGGCAGGGGGGCCAAAAACATTCAGTACTTC. V and J are TRBV10-3 and TRBJ2-4, with 7 nucleotides matching TRBD1. Germline V gene data show CDR1 as ENHRY and CDR2 as SYGVKD. With 1 base clipped from V and 1 base from J, the junction kept 4 bases outside the gene matches. The CDR3 length is 16 residues.

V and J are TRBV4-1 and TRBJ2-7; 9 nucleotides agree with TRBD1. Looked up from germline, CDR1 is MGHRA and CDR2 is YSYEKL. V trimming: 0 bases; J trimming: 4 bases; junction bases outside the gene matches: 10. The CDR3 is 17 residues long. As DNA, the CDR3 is TGCGCCAGCAGCCAAGAGAGGGACAGGGCGGGACGGTACGAGCAGTACTTC. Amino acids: CASSQERDRAGRYEQYF.

CDR3: CASSPGSTDTQYF. The CDR3 bases are TGTGCCAGCAGCCCCGGGAGCACAGATACGCAGTATTTT. This rearrangement joins TRBV9 to TRBJ2-3, with D uncertain. The CDR3 runs to 13 residues. Germline V gene sequence: CDR1 SGDLS, CDR2 YYNGEE. V lost 4 bases, J lost 0 bases, and 6 bases lay in between. Filled out from reference TRBV9 and TRBJ2-3, the complete variable domain reads DSGVTQTPKHLITATGQRVTLRCSPRSGDLSVYWYQQSLDQGLQFLIQYYNGEERAKGNILERFSAQQFPDLHSELNLSSLELGDSALYFCASSPGSTDTQYFGPGTRLTVL.

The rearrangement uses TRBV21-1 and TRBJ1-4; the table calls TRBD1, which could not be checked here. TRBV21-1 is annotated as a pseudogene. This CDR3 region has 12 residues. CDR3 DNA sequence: TGTGCCATCAACAGGGATGGAGAAAAACTGTTTTTT. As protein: CAINRDGEKLFF.

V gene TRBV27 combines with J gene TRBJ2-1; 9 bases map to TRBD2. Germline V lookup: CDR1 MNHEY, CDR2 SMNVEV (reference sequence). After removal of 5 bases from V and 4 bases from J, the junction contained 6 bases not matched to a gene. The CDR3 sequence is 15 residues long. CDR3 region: CASSPGTSYYNEQFF. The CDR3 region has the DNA TGTGCCAGCAGTCCTGGGACTAGCTATTACAATGAGCAGTTCTTC.

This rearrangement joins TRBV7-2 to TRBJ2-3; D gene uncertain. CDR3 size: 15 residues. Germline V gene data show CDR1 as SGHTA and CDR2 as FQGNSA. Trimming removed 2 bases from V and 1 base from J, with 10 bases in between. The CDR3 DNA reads TGTGCCAGCAGCTTATTCTATTTCCGCACAGATACGCAGTATTTT. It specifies CASSLFYFRTDTQYF.

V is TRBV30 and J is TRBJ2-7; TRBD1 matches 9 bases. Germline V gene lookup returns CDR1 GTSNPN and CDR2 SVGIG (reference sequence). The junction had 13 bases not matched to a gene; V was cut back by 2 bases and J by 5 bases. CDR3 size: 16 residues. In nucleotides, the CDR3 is TGTGCCTGGAGTCCTTTCAACCGGGACAGGGCCCACGAGCAGTACTTC. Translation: CAWSPFNRDRAHEQYF.

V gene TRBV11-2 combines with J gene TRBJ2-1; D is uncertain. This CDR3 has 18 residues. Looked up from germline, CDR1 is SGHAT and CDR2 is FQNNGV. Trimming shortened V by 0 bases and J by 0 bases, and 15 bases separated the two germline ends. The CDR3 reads CASSLDEVFPGSYNEQFF. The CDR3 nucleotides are TGTGCCAGCAGCTTAGATGAGGTTTTCCCAGGCTCCTACAATGAGCAGTTCTTC.

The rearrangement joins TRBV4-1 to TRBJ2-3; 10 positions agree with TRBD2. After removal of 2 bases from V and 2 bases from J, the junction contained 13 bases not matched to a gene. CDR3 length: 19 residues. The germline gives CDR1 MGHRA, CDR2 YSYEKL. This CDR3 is CASSQLAGATRSPTDTQYF. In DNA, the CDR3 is TGCGCCAGCAGCCAACTAGCGGGAGCCACTCGGTCCCCCACAGATACGCAGTATTTT.